One sample yielded the 27 T cell receptor beta chains listed below, sequenced in a study of T cell repertoires in cytomegalovirus infection. Their antigen targets remain unknown. TCRdb independently ran MiXCR on the reads; one entry per CDR3 protein. The profile covers just over 450,000 distinct CDR3 sequences, with about 42% appearing a single time and 43% taken by the ten largest. The sample here was cultured PBMCs, taken from culture after CMV antigen stimulation. The receptor source for this set is a human donor in good health (CMV status not recorded). Some clones in this sample may be carry-over from other donors' samples.

The genes are TRBV5-1 and TRBJ1-6; D possibly corresponds to TRBD1 (5 bases). The CDR3 covers 13 residues. Deletions cut 2 bases from V and 8 bases from J, with 8 bases between. CDR1 is SGHRS, CDR2 YFSETQ, per germline. The CDR3 nucleotides are TGCGCCAGCAGCTTTGGACAAGATTCACCCCTCCACTTT. It yields the protein CASSFGQDSPLHF. Full variable domain (outside the CDR3, taken from reference TRBV5-1 and TRBJ1-6): KAGVTQTPRYLIKTRGQQVTLSCSPISGHRSVSWYQQTPGQGLQFLFEYFSETQRNKGNFPGRFSGRQFSNSRSEMNVSTLELGDSALYLCASSFGQDSPLHFGNGTRLTVT.

A few counts support this clonotype. This chain uses TRBV7-2 with TRBJ2-1; possibly TRBD1 for D (5 bases). Germline assignment: CDR1 SGHTA and CDR2 FQGNSA. V was clipped by 1 base and J by 6 bases, with 19 bases between them. CDR3 length: 17 residues. DNA for the CDR3: TGTGCCAGCAGCTTAGTTTCAGGGTCGGGTCGGGCCAATGAGCAGTTCTTC. This encodes CASSLVSGSGRANEQFF.

The chain uses TRBV6-8 and TRBJ2-3, with D perhaps TRBD1 or TRBD2 (5 bases each). Germline loops: CDR1 MNHGY, CDR2 SAAAGT. This CDR3 is built from 13 residues. The V and J ends lost 6 bases and 6 bases respectively, with 13 bases between them. The chain's CDR3 is CASSQLGVDTQYF. CDR3 in DNA: TGTGCCAGCAGCCAGTTGGGGGTTGATACGCAGTATTTT.

Turning to this clonotype: The CDR3 does not close with the conserved phenylalanine or tryptophan, likely indicating a read error. This chain links TRBV12-3 or TRBV12-4 with TRBJ1-2; D gene uncertain. This CDR3 is 14 amino acids long. V lost 4 bases and J 4 bases, leaving 13 bases between the germline ends. The DNA for the CDR3 is TGTGCCAGCAGTTGGTCTGCCGAATCCTATGGCTACACCGTC. Encoded protein: CASSWSAESYGYTV.

This clonotype was seen at least ten times. V usage is TRBV7-2 and J usage is TRBJ1-1; D remains unclear. The CDR3 has 14 amino acids. V gave up 4 bases and J gave up 1 base, with 10 bases separating them. Germline V gene data show CDR1 as SGHTA and CDR2 as FQGNSA. Here the CDR3 DNA reads TGTGCCAGCAGCTCAGAGGGTGGGAACACTGAAGCTTTCTTT. This translates into CASSSEGGNTEAFF.

The chain recombines TRBV14 with TRBJ2-7; D possibly corresponds to TRBD1 (6 bases). V was pared by 3 bases and J by 12 bases, with 18 bases between. The CDR3 covers 13 residues. Looked up from germline, CDR1 is SGHDN and CDR2 is FVKESK. The chain's CDR3 is CASSQDIDRILYF. The CDR3 nucleotides are TGTGCCAGCAGCCAGGACATTGACAGGATTCTGTACTTC.

The V and J genes are TRBV15 and TRBJ1-6; TRBD1 matches at 10 bases. V was clipped by 4 bases and J by 6 bases; unmatched bases: 3. The length of the CDR3 is 15 residues. The germline V gene encodes CDR1 LNHNV and CDR2 YYDKDF (reference sequence). CDR3 nucleotide sequence: TGTGCCACCAGCACACGGACAGGGGGTAATTCACCCCTCCACTTT. This codes for CATSTRTGGNSPLHF.

The chain recombines TRBV27 with TRBJ2-3; 8 bases are shared with TRBD2. Germline assignment: CDR1 MNHEY and CDR2 SMNVEV (reference sequence). The V gene end was trimmed by 0 bases and the J gene end by 10 bases; junction bases not matched to a gene: 6. The CDR3 loop spans 14 amino acids. The chain's CDR3 is CASSLSGTRAAQYF. The CDR3 DNA follows: TGTGCCAGCAGTTTATCAGGGACTAGAGCGGCGCAGTATTTT.

This chain connects TRBV19 to TRBJ1-4; TRBD1 matches at 8 bases. The CDR3 totals 17 residues. Germline-derived CDR1 and CDR2 are LNHDA and SQIVND (reference sequence). Trimming took 5 bases from V and 3 from J; bases not matched to a gene: 11. CDR3 DNA sequence: TGTGCCAGTAGTCCCCGAGGCAGGGGGCGGGCTAATGAAAAACTGTTTTTT. Translated: CASSPRGRGRANEKLFF.

This clonotype occurred a few times. The chain carries TRBV19 and TRBJ2-1, with D hard to call. V lost 3 bases, J lost 4 bases, and 7 bases lay in between. Germline CDR1 reads LNHDA; CDR2 reads SQIVND (reference sequence). CDR3 length equals 13 residues. Written as DNA, the CDR3 is TGTGCCAGTAGTATTGTGGGGTACAATGAGCAGTTCTTC. It codes for CASSIVGYNEQFF.

This clonotype came up a few times. The J gene is TRBJ1-5, the V gene TRBV20-1; D is possibly TRBD1 (6 bases). The CDR3 is 13 amino acids. Between the trimmed V and J ends, which lost 1 base and 9 bases, there was a span of 13 bases. Germline CDR1 is DFQATT and CDR2 is SNEGSKA (reference sequence). This chain's CDR3 is CSARGQADLPQHF. DNA for the CDR3: TGCAGTGCTAGAGGACAGGCTGATCTGCCCCAGCATTTT.

The chain has TRBV4-1 and TRBJ2-7; tentatively, D is TRBD2 (5 bases). The V gene lost 5 bases and the J gene lost 6 bases, with 17 bases spanning the gap. CDR3 length: 14 residues. CDR1 MGHRA and CDR2 YSYEKL come from the germline V gene. The CDR3 sequence is CASSSRAGVGEQYF. CDR3 nucleotides: TGCGCCAGCAGCTCCCGGGCGGGTGTCGGCGAGCAGTACTTC.

The chain joins TRBV28 to TRBJ2-7; a possible D gene is TRBD2 (5 bases). CDR3 size: 12 residues. Trimming removed 9 bases from V and 3 bases from J, with 12 bases in between. Germline V gives CDR1 MDHEN, CDR2 SYDVKM. CDR3 in amino acids: CASWNGVYEQYF. For the CDR3, the DNA is TGTGCCAGTTGGAACGGGGTCTACGAGCAGTACTTC.

This clonotype was recorded a few times. The chain carries TRBV7-8 and TRBJ1-4; a weak D match, TRBD1 (5 bases). This CDR3 has 14 amino acids. The germline gives CDR1 SGHVS, CDR2 FQNEAQ. Trimming left V 8 bases short and J 3 bases short, with 13 bases between. CDR3 residues: CASGGARANEKLFF. CDR3 coding DNA: TGTGCCAGCGGCGGGGCGCGGGCTAATGAAAAACTGTTTTTT. Drawing the rest from reference TRBV7-8 and TRBJ1-4, the complete variable domain is GAGVSQSPRYKVAKRGQDVALRCDPISGHVSLFWYQQALGQGPEFLTYFQNEAQLDKSGLPSDRFFAERPEGSVSTLKIQRTQQEDSAVYLCASGGARANEKLFFGSGTQLSVL.

V and J are TRBV27 and TRBJ2-4, with a weak D call TRBD1 (5 bases). The germline gives CDR1 MNHEY, CDR2 SMNVEV (reference sequence). Trimming removed 5 bases from V and 1 base from J, with 12 bases in between. CDR3 length equals 15 residues. The CDR3 spells CASSHAGWAKNIQYF. The CDR3 region has the DNA TGTGCCAGCAGTCACGCAGGGTGGGCCAAAAACATTCAGTACTTC.

This rearrangement joins TRBV6-5 to TRBJ1-5; D may be TRBD1 (6 bases). This CDR3 region has 13 residues. Trimming removed 6 bases from V and 6 bases from J, with 12 bases in between. Germline V gives CDR1 MNHEY, CDR2 SVGAGI. The CDR3 region has the DNA TGTGCCAGCAGCGCCGGGACAACTCAGCCCCAGCATTTT. It codes for CASSAGTTQPQHF.

The chain employs TRBV2 and TRBJ2-1; D may be TRBD1 (6 bases). Germline CDR1 and CDR2: SNHLY and FYNNEI. V lost 4 bases and J lost 5, with 9 bases in between. This CDR3 comprises 13 residues. CDR3 nucleotides: TGTGCCAGCAGTGTACAGGGCGACAATGAGCAGTTCTTC. The encoded protein is CASSVQGDNEQFF. Complete variable domain (other parts from reference TRBV2 and TRBJ2-1): EPEVTQTPSHQVTQMGQEVILRCVPISNHLYFYWYRQILGQKVEFLVSFYNNEISEKSEIFDDQFSVERPDGSNFTLKIRSTKLEDSAMYFCASSVQGDNEQFFGPGTRLTVL.

The chain has TRBV6-2 or TRBV6-3 and TRBJ2-1; unclear D gene. V dropped 2 bases and J dropped 2 bases, with 10 bases sitting between them. The CDR3 covers 15 residues. Germline CDR1 is MNHEY and CDR2 is SVGEGT. The CDR3 coding sequence is TGTGCCAGCAGTTACCGGACGGGCGCCTACAATGAGCAGTTCTTC. The encoded protein is CASSYRTGAYNEQFF.

The V and J genes are TRBV7-8 and TRBJ2-5, with 10 bases matching TRBD2. The germline CDR1 and CDR2 sequences are SGHVS and FQNEAQ. CDR3 length: 16 residues. V trimming: 5 bases; J trimming: 2 bases; junction bases outside the gene matches: 8. The CDR3 loop is CASSQGAGGRQETQYF. The CDR3, as DNA: TGTGCCAGCAGCCAAGGAGCGGGGGGGCGTCAAGAGACCCAGTACTTC.

The chain combines TRBV6-5 with TRBJ1-4; D is perhaps TRBD1 (5 bases). The V and J ends lost 2 bases and 3 bases respectively, with 10 bases between them. Germline V gene lookup returns CDR1 MNHEY and CDR2 SVGAGI. CDR3 length equals 15 residues. The CDR3 loop is CASSYIRGANEKLFF. CDR3 coding DNA: TGTGCCAGCAGTTACATCCGGGGGGCTAATGAAAAACTGTTTTTT.

The genes are TRBV7-2 and TRBJ1-3, with D possibly TRBD1 on 6 matching bases. The germline V and J ends were trimmed by 2 bases and 7 bases, with 9 bases remaining between them. The CDR3 runs 13 residues. The germline V gene has CDR1 SGHTA and CDR2 FQGNSA. This CDR3 reads CASSLRGENTIYF. CDR3 in DNA: TGTGCCAGCAGCTTAAGGGGGGAGAACACCATATATTTT.

The genes are TRBV2 and TRBJ2-5; no reliable D call. The CDR3 extends over 14 amino acids. Germline V lookup: CDR1 SNHLY, CDR2 FYNNEI. V lost 6 bases and J 2 bases, leaving 13 bases between the germline ends. The CDR3 DNA reads TGTGCCAGCAGCTTCAGTGGGGATCAAGAGACCCAGTACTTC. Its translation: CASSFSGDQETQYF.

This chain uses TRBV11-2 with TRBJ2-4, with no clear D. The CDR3 covers 16 residues. The germline gives CDR1 SGHAT, CDR2 FQNNGV. V was clipped by 1 base and J by 0 bases, with 10 bases between them. This CDR3 reads CASSLAPVGAKNIQYF. For the CDR3, the DNA is TGTGCCAGCAGCTTAGCTCCGGTTGGAGCCAAAAACATTCAGTACTTC. Together with reference TRBV11-2 and TRBJ2-4, the CDR3 gives the full variable domain: EAGVAQSPRYKIIEKRQSVAFWCNPISGHATLYWYQQILGQGPKLLIQFQNNGVVDDSQLPKDRFSAERLKGVDSTLKIQPAKLEDSAVYLCASSLAPVGAKNIQYFGAGTRLSVL.

This clonotype has just a few counts. J is TRBJ2-1 and V is TRBV30; unclear D gene. The CDR3 is 16 amino acids. Germline CDR1 reads GTSNPN; CDR2 reads SVGIG (reference sequence). V shed 4 bases and J shed 4 bases, with 20 bases lying between them. The DNA for the CDR3 is TGTGCCTGGACAGTCCGTTGGTCTGAAGATTACAATGAGCAGTTCTTC. This sequence encodes CAWTVRWSEDYNEQFF.

This clonotype came up a few times. The genes are TRBV7-2 and TRBJ2-3, with unresolved D. CDR1 is SGHTA, CDR2 FQGNSA, per germline. Trimming took 5 bases from V and 4 from J, leaving 10 bases between them. The CDR3 runs to 13 residues. The CDR3 bases are TGTGCCAGCAGCGTACTCTCCGCAGATACGCAGTATTTT. Translating gives CASSVLSADTQYF.

A note on this clonotype: One end of the junction is discordant with germline, which a read error may explain. The CDR3 DNA reads as TGTGCCAGCAGCCCCACCACCCAGGGCATTCCAGACTTT. Amino acid sequence: CASSPTTQGIPDF. V gene TRBV7-9 combines with J gene TRBJ1-6, with D possibly TRBD1 on 5 matching bases. The CDR3 spans 13 residues. Germline V gene data show CDR1 as SEHNR and CDR2 as FQNEAQ (reference sequence).

This clonotype turned up a few times. The chain joins TRBV28 to TRBJ1-4; 9 positions agree with TRBD1. The trim removed 4 bases at V and 3 bases at J, leaving 9 bases unmatched. The CDR3 has 17 residues. Germline V gene data show CDR1 as MDHEN and CDR2 as SYDVKM. CDR3 loop: CASSSPGQGPSNEKLFF. CDR3 sequence (DNA): TGTGCCAGCAGTTCCCCGGGACAGGGTCCCTCTAATGAAAAACTGTTTTTT.